This T cell receptor beta chain was sequenced for a study of regulatory T cells in long-lasting Graves disease. Study-wide points: No thyroid tissue was studied; the work used peripheral blood only. Possibly, accuracy suffered from the small sample size.

TCR beta libraries were built with iRepertoire HTBI primers and Arm-PCR of CDR3 regions. Via MiXCR, TCRdb re-called the multiplex PCR reads, giving one row per CDR3 protein. The sample yields 620,000 or so distinct CDR3 sequences, approximately 15% seen once. This clonotype showed up just a few times. Its antigen remains unidentified. As to time point: newly diagnosed GD, antithyroid drugs for less than 3 months. Scientists built the TCR library using RNA that was extracted from PBMCs. Trimming removed 2 bases from V and 4 bases from J, with 9 bases in between. This CDR3 comprises 13 residues. Per the germline V gene, CDR1 is SGHDT and CDR2 is YYEEEE. The same data also went into a second study, on T cells in Graves' hyperthyroidism and ophthalmopathy. In that study: A patient was excluded if there was uncontrolled infection, other autoimmune disease, pregnancy or lactation.

Specimen: peripheral blood mononuclear cells (PBMCs), collected at new diagnosis, from a patient treated with antithyroid drugs. V is TRBV5-6 and J is TRBJ2-5; a possible D gene is TRBD1 (5 bases). The clonotype originates from a woman younger than 45 with Graves disease. The CDR3, as DNA: TGTGCCAGCAGCTTTGACAGACTAGAGACCCAGTACTTC. It specifies CASSFDRLETQYF.